The clone carrying this T cell receptor beta chain occurred a few times. CDR1 and CDR2 from the germline V gene are SGHAT and FQNNGV. Trimming took 7 bases from V and 4 from J, leaving 17 bases between them. The CDR3 is made up of 15 amino acids. Treatment indicated: some 20 received Ad26.COV2.S at low or high dose, single or two shots; 5 received placebo; per-sample allocation not given. Material that was analyzed had been drawn on day 63 after the first vaccine or placebo injection. Ad26.COV2.S expressed prefusion-stabilized spike from the original Wuhan strain. The sample originates from a study of Ad26.COV2.S vaccination and SARS-CoV-2 variants. Some clones are missing from TCRdb's copy, which holds only in-frame ones; the method was immunoSEQ multiplex PCR. The sample includes about 320,000 clones, 70% to 90% seen only once; the top ten take approximately 1.9%.

The sample in question was peripheral blood, obtained in a trial of Ad26.COV2.S vaccine versus placebo. The chain employs TRBV11-2 and TRBJ1-3; D is possibly TRBD1 (5 bases). The receptor comes from a person between 18 and 65 years old who received the Ad26.COV2.S COVID-19 vaccine or a placebo. This CDR3 reads CASNTAGGLGNTIYF. For the CDR3, the DNA is TGTGCCAGCAACACAGCGGGGGGACTCGGAAACACCATATATTTT. Complete variable domain (other parts from reference TRBV11-2 and TRBJ1-3): EAGVAQSPRYKIIEKRQSVAFWCNPISGHATLYWYQQILGQGPKLLIQFQNNGVVDDSQLPKDRFSAERLKGVDSTLKIQPAKLEDSAVYLCASNTAGGLGNTIYFGEGSWLTVV.